The 32 T cell receptor beta chains below come from one sample, sequenced in a study of PD-1 blockade in classical Hodgkin lymphoma. Repertoires were generated with immunoSEQ multiplex PCR, while TCRdb's copy carries only in-frame clones and drops some. The sample includes 41,000 or so clones, 76% seen only once; the top ten take about 20%. All patients relapsed after autologous stem cell transplantation, and brentuximab vedotin exposure varied. The sequenced sample was peripheral blood mononuclear cells (PBMCs), obtained at baseline. All receptors come from a human donor with classical Hodgkin lymphoma.

This clone was recorded once. The CDR3 protein is CASSRLLTATNEKLFF. The CDR3 nucleotides are TGTGCCAGCAGCCGCTTACTGACCGCAACTAATGAAAAACTGTTTTTT. The chain carries TRBV7-9 and TRBJ1-4; D gene ambiguous. The V gene's germline CDR1 is SEHNR and CDR2 FQNEAQ (reference sequence). V lost 5 bases and J lost 0, with 13 bases in between. There are 16 residues in the CDR3.

The V and J genes are TRBV12-5 and TRBJ2-3; 8 nucleotides agree with TRBD2. Germline V gene sequence: CDR1 LGHNT, CDR2 FRNRAP. The CDR3 totals 12 residues. V lost 6 bases, J lost 8 bases, and 4 bases stayed unmatched. The CDR3 protein is CASGPGGGTQYF. The DNA of the CDR3 is TGTGCTAGTGGCCCCGGGGGGGGTACGCAGTATTTT.

This sequence joins TRBV30 and TRBJ2-1; 7 bases map to TRBD2. V was pared by 2 bases and J by 2 bases, with 6 bases of the junction left unmatched. The CDR3 length is 15 residues. Germline values: CDR1 GTSNPN, CDR2 SVGIG (reference sequence). The CDR3 loop reads CAWSPQAGAYNEQFF. The CDR3 DNA reads as TGTGCCTGGAGTCCCCAGGCGGGGGCCTACAATGAGCAGTTCTTC.

This clone was picked up a small number of times. CDR3 protein: CATSMDRDPNQPQHF. The CDR3 coding sequence is TGTGCCACCAGCATGGACAGGGATCCCAATCAGCCCCAGCATTTT. The chain links TRBV15 to TRBJ1-5; 8 positions agree with TRBD1. Trimming at V came to 4 bases and at J to 3 bases, leaving 5 bases not matched to a gene. Germline values: CDR1 LNHNV, CDR2 YYDKDF (reference sequence). This CDR3 is built from 15 residues.

The chain has TRBV7-9 and TRBJ2-7, with a weak D call TRBD1 (6 bases). The CDR3 has 12 residues. Germline lookup yields CDR1 SEHNR and CDR2 FQNEAQ (reference sequence). V was pared by 7 bases and J by 4 bases, with 11 bases between. This CDR3 reads CASISDSYEQYF. The CDR3, as DNA: TGTGCCAGCATCTCGGACAGTTACGAGCAGTACTTC.

The chain has TRBV7-2 and TRBJ2-5; D might be TRBD2 (5 bases). Germline values: CDR1 SGHTA, CDR2 FQGNSA. There are 14 residues in the CDR3. Trimming left V 5 bases short and J 4 bases short, with 14 bases between. CDR3 residues: CASSPWSGRETQYF. DNA for the CDR3: TGTGCCAGCAGCCCTTGGTCGGGGAGAGAGACCCAGTACTTC.

This rearrangement joins TRBV9 to TRBJ2-5; D is perhaps TRBD1 (6 bases). V dropped 1 base and J dropped 5 bases, with 12 bases sitting between them. Germline values: CDR1 SGDLS, CDR2 YYNGEE. This CDR3 spans 14 amino acids. CDR3 residues: CASSVRGGEETQYF. The CDR3 bases are TGTGCCAGCAGCGTAAGAGGGGGAGAGGAGACCCAGTACTTC.

The chain employs TRBV11-2 and TRBJ2-7; 10 nucleotides align to TRBD2. Germline trimming cut 2 bases from V and 0 bases from J; bases unmatched to any gene: 10. CDR3 length equals 18 residues. The germline CDR1 and CDR2 sequences are SGHAT and FQNNGV. CDR3 sequence: CASSLRRPSGGFSYEQYF. The CDR3 bases are TGTGCCAGCAGCTTAAGGAGGCCTAGCGGGGGATTCTCCTACGAGCAGTACTTC.

The chain is built from TRBV29-1 and TRBJ2-1, with D possibly TRBD1 on 5 matching bases. The V end was cut by 1 base, the J end by 6 bases, with 10 bases between. The CDR3 has 13 amino acids. CDR1 and CDR2 from the germline V gene are SQVTM and ANQGSEA. CDR3 nucleotides: TGCAGCGTTGAAGTTGGGGCCTCCAATGAGCAGTTCTTC. As protein: CSVEVGASNEQFF.

The genes are TRBV19 and TRBJ2-3; TRBD2 matches 9 bases. This CDR3 comprises 14 residues. Germline assignment: CDR1 LNHDA and CDR2 SQIVND (reference sequence). The J segment lost 0 bases and the V segment lost 6 bases, leaving 1 base of the junction unmatched. In DNA, the CDR3 is TGTGCCAGTAGAACTAGCGGGAGCACAGATACGCAGTATTTT. Residues: CASRTSGSTDTQYF. Together with reference TRBV19 and TRBJ2-3, the CDR3 gives the full variable domain: DGGITQSPKYLFRKEGQNVTLSCEQNLNHDAMYWYRQDPGQGLRLIYYSQIVNDFQKGDIAEGYSVSREKKESFPLTVTSAQKNPTAFYLCASRTSGSTDTQYFGPGTRLTVL.

This chain connects TRBV7-3 to TRBJ2-3; D call uncertain. Per germline, CDR1 SGHTA and CDR2 FQGTGA. V was clipped by 5 bases and J by 6 bases, with 12 bases between them. The CDR3 spans 13 residues. CDR3 protein: CASSTQGGDTQYF. The CDR3 DNA reads TGTGCCAGCAGCACGCAAGGTGGGGATACGCAGTATTTT.

The V gene is TRBV7-9, the J gene TRBJ1-2, with D possibly matching TRBD1 (5 bases). V lost 2 bases, J lost 6 bases, and 16 bases lay in between. CDR1 and CDR2 (germline): SEHNR, FQNEAQ (reference sequence). The CDR3 length is 15 residues. The CDR3 DNA reads TGTGCCAGCAGCTTAACGTCGGGGGGTGACAATGGCTACACCTTC. It yields the protein CASSLTSGGDNGYTF.

CDR3 sequence: CASSLAAASGSYNEQFF. In nucleotides, the CDR3 is TGTGCCAGCAGCTTAGCGGCGGCTAGCGGGTCCTACAATGAGCAGTTCTTC. This chain joins TRBV7-2 and TRBJ2-1; 8 bases are shared with TRBD2. CDR3 length: 17 residues. J lost 1 base, V lost 0 bases, and 5 bases had no gene match. Germline loops: CDR1 SGHTA, CDR2 FQGNSA.

V and J are TRBV2 and TRBJ2-5; maybe TRBD1 (5 bases). The CDR3 contains 11 residues. Germline V gene lookup returns CDR1 SNHLY and CDR2 FYNNEI. Trimming shortened V by 8 bases and J by 9 bases, and 13 bases separated the two germline ends. CDR3 sequence reads: CASAWGPSQYF. The CDR3 DNA reads TGTGCCAGCGCCTGGGGCCCGTCCCAGTACTTC.

The gene calls are TRBV7-9 and TRBJ2-5; D tentatively reads TRBD1 or TRBD2 (6 bases each). V was trimmed by 1 base and J by 3 bases, leaving 12 bases between them. Germline CDR1 reads SEHNR; CDR2 reads FQNEAQ (reference sequence). The CDR3 extends over 15 amino acids. Written as DNA, the CDR3 is TGTGCCAGCAGCTTAGGTGGAGGGGGAAAAGAGACCCAGTACTTC. Protein: CASSLGGGGKETQYF. Full variable domain (missing parts from reference TRBV7-9 and TRBJ2-5): DTGVSQNPRHKITKRGQNVTFRCDPISEHNRLYWYRQTLGQGPEFLTYFQNEAQLEKSRLLSDRFSAERPKGSFSTLEIQRTEQGDSAMYLCASSLGGGGKETQYFGPGTRLLVL.

A single count supports this clone. The gene calls are TRBV7-2 and TRBJ1-3; no definite D call. Trimming removed 4 bases at V and 8 bases at J, with 15 bases between. Germline values: CDR1 SGHTA, CDR2 FQGNSA. The CDR3 spans 14 residues. The CDR3 is CASSSPVLTDTIYF. CDR3 DNA sequence: TGTGCCAGCAGCTCGCCCGTCCTAACAGACACCATATATTTT.

The chain uses TRBV27 and TRBJ1-2; maybe TRBD1 (6 bases). CDR1 is MNHEY and CDR2 is SMNVEV in the germline V gene (reference sequence). V lost 3 bases, J lost 5 bases, and 13 bases lay in between. The CDR3 is 14 residues long. CDR3 sequence reads: CASSFDRSTYGYTF. CDR3 DNA: TGTGCCAGCAGTTTTGACAGGTCCACGTATGGCTACACCTTC.

The chain recombines TRBV4-1 with TRBJ2-7; D gene ambiguous. This CDR3 spans 12 amino acids. V was pared by 2 bases and J by 3 bases, with 5 bases between. Germline V gene data show CDR1 as MGHRA and CDR2 as YSYEKL. CDR3: CASSQTGYEQYF. The CDR3 coding sequence is TGCGCCAGCAGCCAAACCGGCTACGAGCAGTACTTC.

This chain links TRBV5-1 with TRBJ2-5; tentatively, D is TRBD1 or TRBD2 (5 bases each). CDR1 is SGHRS and CDR2 is YFSETQ in the germline V gene. V lost 1 base and J lost 2, with 9 bases in between. This CDR3 is 14 amino acids long. For the CDR3, the DNA is TGCGCCAGCAGCTTGTACGGGACGCAAGAGACCCAGTACTTC. Translated, it gives CASSLYGTQETQYF. Full variable domain (missing parts from reference TRBV5-1 and TRBJ2-5): KAGVTQTPRYLIKTRGQQVTLSCSPISGHRSVSWYQQTPGQGLQFLFEYFSETQRNKGNFPGRFSGRQFSNSRSEMNVSTLELGDSALYLCASSLYGTQETQYFGPGTRLLVL.

The J gene is TRBJ1-2, the V gene TRBV4-1, with D tentatively TRBD1 (5 bases). The CDR3 spans 13 residues. The germline V and J ends were trimmed by 1 base and 6 bases, with 9 bases remaining between them. Germline lookup yields CDR1 MGHRA and CDR2 YSYEKL. The CDR3 region is CASSQGGWDGYTF. The CDR3, as DNA: TGCGCCAGCAGCCAAGGGGGGTGGGATGGCTACACCTTC.

This rearrangement joins TRBV11-2 to TRBJ2-3, with D possibly matching TRBD2 (6 bases). The CDR3 extends over 14 amino acids. V lost 5 bases and J 3 bases, leaving 12 bases between the germline ends. CDR1 is SGHAT, CDR2 FQNNGV, per germline. The chain's CDR3 is CASSPGLLTDTQYF. The CDR3 DNA reads TGTGCCAGCAGCCCCGGACTACTAACAGATACGCAGTATTTT.

The genes are TRBV6-4 and TRBJ2-7; TRBD1 matches 8 bases. Germline CDR1 MRHNA, CDR2 SNTAGT. This CDR3 comprises 16 residues. Trimming cost V 7 bases and J 4 bases; bases outside gene matches: 15. Here the CDR3 DNA reads TGTGCCAGCACCCCATCCTCGGGACAGGTAATTTACGAGCAGTACTTC. This codes for CASTPSSGQVIYEQYF.

The rearrangement uses TRBV4-2 and TRBJ2-5; 10 bases are a match to TRBD2. The germline V gene encodes CDR1 LGHNA and CDR2 YNFKEQ. The V gene end was trimmed by 4 bases and the J gene end by 3 bases; junction bases not matched to a gene: 8. This CDR3 region has 16 residues. This CDR3 is CASSPATLAGEETQYF. The CDR3 bases are TGTGCCAGCAGCCCCGCTACTCTAGCGGGAGAAGAGACCCAGTACTTC.

This clone was seen only a few times. The chain employs TRBV28 and TRBJ1-5; possibly TRBD1 for D (5 bases). V was trimmed by 0 bases and J by 2 bases, leaving 8 bases between them. Germline V lookup: CDR1 MDHEN, CDR2 SYDVKM. This CDR3 has 15 residues. CDR3 nucleotide sequence: TGTGCCAGCAGTTTATGGGGGACGGGCAATCAGCCCCAGCATTTT. It is translated as CASSLWGTGNQPQHF.

This clone was detected only a few times. The V gene is TRBV7-2, the J gene TRBJ1-5; D is unclear. The CDR3 length is 15 residues. Germline V CDR1 and CDR2: SGHTA, FQGNSA. Trimming shortened V by 0 bases and J by 2 bases, and 8 bases separated the two germline ends. The CDR3 sequence: CASSLAPPGNQPQHF. CDR3 bases: TGTGCCAGCAGCTTAGCCCCCCCCGGCAATCAGCCCCAGCATTTT. Based on the CDR3 plus reference TRBV7-2 and TRBJ1-5, the full variable domain is GAGVSQSPSNKVTEKGKDVELRCDPISGHTALYWYRQSLGQGLEFLIYFQGNSAPDKSGLPSDRFSAERTGGSVSTLTIQRTQQEDSAVYLCASSLAPPGNQPQHFGDGTRLSIL.

The chain carries TRBV27 and TRBJ2-7; 11 nucleotides align to TRBD2. Per the germline V gene, CDR1 is MNHEY and CDR2 is SMNVEV (reference sequence). This CDR3 is built from 15 residues. Germline trimming cut 6 bases from V and 4 bases from J; bases unmatched to any gene: 8. This CDR3 reads CASSRRGTSGYEQYF. The CDR3, as DNA: TGTGCCAGCAGCCGACGAGGGACTAGCGGATACGAGCAGTACTTC.

The CDR3 DNA follows: TGCGCCAGCAGCGTAGATCCAGGGGGGCTTAATGAAAAACTGTTTTTT. Protein sequence: CASSVDPGGLNEKLFF. The rearrangement links TRBV5-1 to TRBJ1-4, with 7 bases identical to TRBD1. CDR3 length equals 16 residues. With V trimmed by 4 bases and J by 4 bases, 10 bases remained unmatched. The germline gives CDR1 SGHRS, CDR2 YFSETQ. Supplemented by reference TRBV5-1 and TRBJ1-4, the full variable domain reads KAGVTQTPRYLIKTRGQQVTLSCSPISGHRSVSWYQQTPGQGLQFLFEYFSETQRNKGNFPGRFSGRQFSNSRSEMNVSTLELGDSALYLCASSVDPGGLNEKLFFGSGTQLSVL.

The chain has TRBV29-1 and TRBJ1-3; D ambiguous. The CDR3 contains 11 residues. Germline values: CDR1 SQVTM, CDR2 ANQGSEA. V lost 6 bases, J lost 0 bases, and 3 bases lay in between. The CDR3 protein is CSVASGNTIYF. The CDR3 DNA reads TGCAGCGTGGCCTCTGGAAACACCATATATTTT.

The gene calls are TRBV30 and TRBJ2-5; unclear D gene. The CDR3 is made up of 15 amino acids. V lost 0 bases to trimming and J lost 0 bases, with 11 bases between them. Germline assignment: CDR1 GTSNPN and CDR2 SVGIG (reference sequence). CDR3: CAWSVLAEYQETQYF. CDR3 coding DNA: TGTGCCTGGAGTGTGTTAGCTGAGTACCAAGAGACCCAGTACTTC.

The chain couples TRBV21-1 to TRBJ2-7. TRBV21-1 represents a pseudogene. The length of the CDR3 is 12 residues. Here the CDR3 DNA reads TGTGCCTTCCGGGACGGATCCTACGAGCAGTACTTC. It codes for CAFRDGSYEQYF.

The chain recombines TRBV18 with TRBJ1-2, with 11 bases lining up with TRBD1. Germline CDR1 reads KGHSH; CDR2 reads LQKENI. V lost 2 bases and J lost 6; bases outside the gene matches: 8. CDR3 size: 16 residues. CDR3 loop: CASSPAFAGQGDGYTF. The CDR3 DNA reads as TGTGCCAGCTCACCAGCCTTCGCGGGACAGGGGGATGGCTACACCTTC.

This clone came up once. This chain connects TRBV5-1 to TRBJ1-4, with a weak D call TRBD1 (6 bases). This CDR3 comprises 13 residues. The V and J ends lost 4 bases and 6 bases respectively, with 10 bases between them. Germline V gives CDR1 SGHRS, CDR2 YFSETQ. CDR3 DNA: TGCGCCAGCAGCGGGGGGCGGTATGAAAAACTGTTTTTT. It is translated as CASSGGRYEKLFF.